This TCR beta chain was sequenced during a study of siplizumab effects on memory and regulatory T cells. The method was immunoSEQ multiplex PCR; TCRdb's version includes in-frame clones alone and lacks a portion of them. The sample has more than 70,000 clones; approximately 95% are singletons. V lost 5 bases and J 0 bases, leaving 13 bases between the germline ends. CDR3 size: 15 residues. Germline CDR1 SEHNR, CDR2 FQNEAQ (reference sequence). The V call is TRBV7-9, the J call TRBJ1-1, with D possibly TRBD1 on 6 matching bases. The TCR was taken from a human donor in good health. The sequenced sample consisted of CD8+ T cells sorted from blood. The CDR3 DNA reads TGTGCCAGCAGCGGCCGGGACACCATGAACACTGAAGCTTTCTTT. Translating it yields CASSGRDTMNTEAFF.